A selection of T cell receptor beta chains follows, all from one sample in a study of OX40 agonist ivuxolimab in advanced cancers. The repertoire was sequenced with immunoSEQ multiplex PCR; TCRdb's copy has only in-frame clones and lacks some. The sample shows some 72,000 clones, roughly 93% of them seen only once. The sample was CD4+ or CD8+ T cells sorted from blood, taken in a trial of the OX40 agonist ivuxolimab. These TCRs come from an adult with an advanced solid tumor such as melanoma, head and neck, liver or kidney cancer. The CDR3 runs from the conserved cysteine through the conserved F or W. Fields, in order: V gene, D gene, clone size, J gene, CDR3 protein, CDR3 DNA. A D gene is named only where the DNA matches it firmly. Not all rows give a size; the values are once, few, many and, for expanded clones, a class.

V: TRBV7-8
D: .
size: .
J: TRBJ1-2
CDR3: CASSLLGPNDYGYTF
DNA: TGTGCCAGCAGCTTACTGGGGCCGAACGATTATGGCTACACCTTC

V: TRBV18
D: .
size: .
J: TRBJ2-7
CDR3: CASSSQQLGGQYF
DNA: TGTGCCAGCTCATCCCAGCAGCTTGGTGGGCAGTACTTC

V: TRBV25-1
D: .
size: .
J: TRBJ2-7
CDR3: CASSEFLGSYEQYF
DNA: TGTGCCAGCAGTGAATTCTTGGGGTCTTACGAGCAGTACTTC

V: TRBV10-3
D: .
size: .
J: TRBJ1-6
CDR3: CAISESAQRFSPLHF
DNA: TGTGCCATCAGTGAGTCGGCACAGAGGTTTTCACCCCTCCACTTT

V: TRBV11-2
D: TRBD1
size: .
J: TRBJ2-7
CDR3: CASSLRGQPYEQYF
DNA: TGTGCCAGCAGCTTGAGGGGACAGCCCTACGAGCAGTACTTC

V: TRBV29-1
D: TRBD2
size: .
J: TRBJ2-5
CDR3: CSVVTSGGETQYF
DNA: TGCAGCGTCGTTACTAGCGGAGGGGAGACCCAGTACTTC

V: TRBV15
D: .
size: .
J: TRBJ2-5
CDR3: CATSRDPLETQYF
DNA: TGTGCCACCAGCAGAGATCCCCTCGAGACCCAGTACTTC

V: TRBV29-1
D: .
size: .
J: TRBJ1-4
CDR3: CSVGSDEKLFF
DNA: TGCAGCGTTGGTTCGGATGAAAAACTGTTTTTT

V: TRBV5-4
D: .
size: .
J: TRBJ2-6
CDR3: CASSFTGANVLTF
DNA: TGTGCCAGCAGCTTCACCGGGGCCAACGTCCTGACTTTC

V: TRBV28
D: .
size: .
J: TRBJ1-5
CDR3: CASSSPGSGSSQPQHF
DNA: TGTGCCAGCAGTTCGCCAGGGTCGGGTAGCAGTCAGCCCCAGCATTTT

V: TRBV4-1
D: .
size: .
J: TRBJ1-1
CDR3: CASRSVGRNTEAFF
DNA: TGCGCCAGCAGGAGTGTAGGGCGGAACACTGAAGCTTTCTTT

V: TRBV28
D: .
size: .
J: TRBJ1-3
CDR3: CASSSIQGYIGNTIYF
DNA: TGTGCCAGCAGTTCGATACAGGGTTATATTGGAAACACCATATATTTT

V: TRBV2
D: .
size: .
J: TRBJ1-2
CDR3: CASSLGGGGYGYTF
DNA: TGTGCCAGCAGCCTCGGGGGGGGAGGCTATGGCTACACCTTC

V: TRBV5-1
D: TRBD1
size: .
J: TRBJ1-1
CDR3: CASSTQGASTEAFF
DNA: TGCGCCAGTAGCACTCAGGGGGCAAGCACTGAAGCTTTCTTT

V: TRBV5-1
D: TRBD2
size: .
J: TRBJ2-2
CDR3: CASSLVPTSEAGELFF
DNA: TGCGCCAGCAGCTTGGTCCCGACTAGCGAGGCCGGGGAGCTGTTTTTT

V: TRBV7-9
D: TRBD1
size: .
J: TRBJ1-1
CDR3: CASSPWTGSTEAFF
DNA: TGTGCCAGCAGCCCTTGGACAGGGAGTACTGAAGCTTTCTTT

V: TRBV7-6
D: .
size: few
J: TRBJ1-1
CDR3: CASSRVVGEQSFF
DNA: TGTGCCAGCAGCCGTGTGGTCGGGGAGCAATCTTTCTTT

V: TRBV10-1
D: TRBD1
size: .
J: TRBJ1-6
CDR3: CAGPGQPDSPLHF
DNA: TGCGCCGGTCCGGGACAGCCCGATTCACCCCTCCACTTT

V: TRBV2
D: TRBD1
size: .
J: TRBJ2-5
CDR3: CASSRQGRETQYF
DNA: TGTGCCAGCAGTCGACAGGGGCGAGAGACCCAGTACTTC

V: TRBV19
D: .
size: .
J: TRBJ1-6
CDR3: CASSIGQLRWDSPLHF
DNA: TGTGCCAGTAGTATAGGACAGCTTCGATGGGATTCACCCCTCCACTTT

V: TRBV5-1
D: TRBD2
size: .
J: TRBJ2-1
CDR3: CATTLSGRAGTEQFF
DNA: TGCGCCACCACTTTGAGCGGGAGGGCCGGGACTGAGCAGTTCTTC

V: TRBV4-1
D: .
size: .
J: TRBJ2-1
CDR3: CASSQSSGRSSYNEQFF
DNA: TGCGCCAGCAGCCAATCGTCTGGCAGGAGCTCCTACAATGAGCAGTTCTTC

V: TRBV6-1
D: TRBD1
size: .
J: TRBJ1-1
CDR3: CASSEWLQGDTEAFF
DNA: TGTGCCAGCAGTGAATGGCTACAGGGGGACACTGAAGCTTTCTTT

V: TRBV2
D: .
size: .
J: TRBJ1-4
CDR3: CASSEKRAGIEGLFF
DNA: TGTGCCAGCAGTGAAAAGAGGGCGGGGATCGAGGGGCTGTTTTTT

V: TRBV14
D: .
size: .
J: TRBJ1-1
CDR3: CASSQDPFGEAFF
DNA: TGTGCCAGCAGCCAAGACCCCTTCGGGGAAGCTTTCTTT

V: TRBV28
D: .
size: .
J: TRBJ1-1
CDR3: CASSLSFKAFF
DNA: TGTGCCAGCAGTTTATCCTTTAAGGCTTTCTTT

V: TRBV6-5
D: .
size: .
J: TRBJ1-4
CDR3: CASSYGRGSSGEKLFF
DNA: TGTGCCAGCAGTTACGGGAGGGGATCGTCCGGCGAAAAACTGTTTTTT

V: TRBV30
D: .
size: few
J: TRBJ1-2
CDR3: CAWSPGTNYGYTF
DNA: TGTGCCTGGAGTCCCGGGACGAACTATGGCTACACCTTC

V: TRBV4-2
D: .
size: .
J: TRBJ2-3
CDR3: CASSQANSARTDTQYF
DNA: TGTGCCAGCAGCCAAGCAAATAGCGCCCGCACAGATACGCAGTATTTT

V: TRBV6-6
D: .
size: .
J: TRBJ2-5
CDR3: CASSYSRETQYF
DNA: TGTGCCAGCAGTTACTCGAGGGAGACCCAGTACTTC

V: TRBV5-4
D: .
size: .
J: TRBJ1-6
CDR3: CASSLRQFGSPLHF
DNA: TGTGCCAGCAGCTTGAGACAGTTCGGGTCACCCCTCCACTTT

V: TRBV11-3
D: .
size: .
J: TRBJ1-1
CDR3: CASSLEGHSEAFF
DNA: TGTGCCAGCAGCTTAGAAGGGCACAGTGAAGCTTTCTTT

V: TRBV30
D: .
size: once
J: TRBJ2-5
CDR3: CAWSVVLQETQYF
DNA: TGTGCCTGGAGTGTAGTCCTCCAAGAGACCCAGTACTTC

V: TRBV18
D: TRBD1
size: .
J: TRBJ2-1
CDR3: CASRDRQGSYNEQFF
DNA: TGTGCCAGCCGAGACCGACAGGGCTCCTACAATGAGCAGTTCTTC

V: TRBV6-5
D: TRBD2
size: .
J: TRBJ2-7
CDR3: CASSYWRGYEQYF
DNA: TGTGCCAGCAGTTACTGGCGGGGGTACGAGCAGTACTTC

V: TRBV15
D: .
size: .
J: TRBJ2-2
CDR3: CATRRQGGNTGELFF
DNA: TGTGCCACCAGACGACAGGGAGGGAACACCGGGGAGCTGTTTTTT

V: TRBV19
D: TRBD1
size: .
J: TRBJ2-2
CDR3: CATPGGRAGELFF
DNA: TGTGCCACCCCAGGGGGCCGGGCCGGGGAGCTGTTTTTT

V: TRBV6-1
D: .
size: .
J: TRBJ1-1
CDR3: CASSERRNTEAFF
DNA: TGTGCCAGCAGTGAACGACGCAACACTGAAGCTTTCTTT

V: TRBV25-1
D: .
size: .
J: TRBJ2-3
CDR3: CASSDAPRRGTDTQYF
DNA: TGTGCCAGCAGTGACGCACCCAGGAGAGGGACAGATACGCAGTATTTT

V: TRBV5-1
D: .
size: .
J: TRBJ1-4
CDR3: CASSLSGTDNEKLFF
DNA: TGCGCCAGCAGCCTCTCCGGGACGGATAATGAAAAACTGTTTTTT

V: TRBV15
D: .
size: .
J: TRBJ1-6
CDR3: CATSRDNSPLHF
DNA: TGTGCCACCAGTCGAGACAATTCACCCCTCCACTTT

V: TRBV19
D: TRBD1
size: once
J: TRBJ2-3
CDR3: CASRRRTGSTDTQYF
DNA: TGTGCCAGTAGGCGAAGGACAGGGAGCACAGATACGCAGTATTTT

V: TRBV28
D: .
size: once
J: TRBJ1-5
CDR3: CASSSRNSVQPQHF
DNA: TGTGCCAGCAGTAGCAGGAATAGTGTTCAGCCCCAGCATTTT

V: TRBV28
D: .
size: .
J: TRBJ1-2
CDR3: CASSLSGGDGYTF
DNA: TGTGCCAGCAGTTTATCTGGGGGAGATGGCTACACCTTC

V: TRBV4-2
D: .
size: .
J: TRBJ1-3
CDR3: CASSREVIWGDSGNTIYF
DNA: TGTGCCAGCAGCCGGGAAGTCATCTGGGGAGACTCTGGAAACACCATATATTTT

V: TRBV2
D: .
size: once
J: TRBJ1-1
CDR3: CASFFGRNTEAFF
DNA: TGTGCCAGCTTTTTTGGACGGAACACTGAAGCTTTCTTT

V: TRBV6-5
D: .
size: .
J: TRBJ1-2
CDR3: CASSHRDGRNYGYTF
DNA: TGTGCCAGCAGTCACCGGGACGGTCGTAACTATGGCTACACCTTC

V: TRBV19
D: TRBD1
size: .
J: TRBJ1-1
CDR3: CASSPGTEEAFF
DNA: TGTGCCAGTAGTCCCGGGACAGAAGAAGCTTTCTTT

V: TRBV4-1
D: TRBD2
size: .
J: TRBJ2-2
CDR3: CASSQTSGSSTGELFF
DNA: TGCGCCAGCAGCCAGACTAGCGGGAGTTCCACCGGGGAGCTGTTTTTT

V: TRBV5-4
D: .
size: .
J: TRBJ2-3
CDR3: CASSLAGGAGFTDTQYF
DNA: TGTGCCAGCAGCTTGGCCGGCGGGGCCGGGTTCACAGATACGCAGTATTTT

V: TRBV5-1
D: .
size: .
J: TRBJ2-7
CDR3: CASSFGAPEAYEQYF
DNA: TGCGCCAGCAGCTTTGGGGCGCCAGAAGCCTACGAGCAGTACTTC

V: TRBV11-2
D: .
size: .
J: TRBJ2-3
CDR3: CASSLGGSTDTQYF
DNA: TGTGCCAGCAGCTTGGGGGGAAGCACAGATACGCAGTATTTT

V: TRBV4-2
D: TRBD1
size: .
J: TRBJ1-2
CDR3: CASSPGQGVGGYTF
DNA: TGTGCCAGCAGCCCAGGACAGGGGGTGGGTGGCTACACCTTC

V: TRBV28
D: .
size: .
J: TRBJ1-5
CDR3: CASSLVSQPQHF
DNA: TGTGCCAGCAGTTTAGTGTCTCAGCCCCAGCATTTT

V: TRBV30
D: TRBD1
size: .
J: TRBJ1-5
CDR3: CAWSRQGFQPQHF
DNA: TGTGCCTGGAGCCGACAGGGTTTTCAGCCCCAGCATTTT

V: TRBV9
D: TRBD2
size: .
J: TRBJ2-1
CDR3: CASTLGYGRDEQFF
DNA: TGTGCCAGCACCCTAGGGTACGGGAGGGACGAGCAGTTCTTC

V: TRBV30
D: TRBD1
size: .
J: TRBJ1-1
CDR3: CAWKGDRNTEAFF
DNA: TGTGCCTGGAAAGGGGACAGAAACACTGAAGCTTTCTTT

V: TRBV4-2
D: .
size: .
J: TRBJ1-5
CDR3: CASSPEGRQGNRPQHF
DNA: TGTGCCAGCAGCCCCGAGGGGCGGCAAGGCAATCGGCCCCAGCATTTT

V: TRBV28
D: TRBD2
size: .
J: TRBJ2-5
CDR3: CASSLPGLAGGQETQYF
DNA: TGTGCCAGCAGTTTACCGGGACTAGCGGGAGGTCAAGAGACCCAGTACTTC